These T cell receptor beta chains were read from a single sample in a study of identifying expanded T cells in peripheral blood. Measured with immunoSEQ multiplex PCR; TCRdb has only the in-frame clones, and not every one. The sample yields 55,000 to 75,000 clones, about 87% seen once. The sample consisted of blood. The receptors come from a person aged 18 to 70 in good health. Each CDR3 is given with its conserved first and last residue. D genes are given only for firm matches. Clone size, where shown, is once, few, many, or a class for clones that have expanded.

J gene,D gene,clone size,V gene,CDR3 length,CDR3 protein,CDR3 DNA
TRBJ1-2,NA,NA,TRBV29-1,12,CSVVGGTLSYTF,TGCAGCGTTGTGGGGGGGACCCTCTCCTACACCTTC
TRBJ2-1,TRBD1,NA,TRBV28,17,CASSTLSGQGTLNEQFF,TGTGCCAGCAGTACTCTGTCTGGACAGGGGACATTGAATGAGCAGTTCTTC
TRBJ2-7,TRBD1,NA,TRBV10-3,17,CAISFSPPGQGNYEQYF,TGTGCCATCAGCTTTTCTCCTCCGGGACAGGGTAACTACGAGCAGTACTTC
TRBJ2-5,NA,NA,TRBV7-7,15,CASSLVVDSQETQYF,TGTGCCAGCAGCTTAGTGGTGGACAGCCAAGAGACCCAGTACTTC
TRBJ1-5,NA,NA,TRBV15,15,CATSRGGGSNQPQHF,TGTGCCACCAGCAGAGGGGGTGGAAGCAATCAGCCCCAGCATTTT
TRBJ2-1,TRBD2,NA,TRBV5-6,14,CASSLGLADNEQFF,TGTGCCAGCAGCCTAGGACTAGCGGACAATGAGCAGTTCTTC
TRBJ1-1,NA,NA,TRBV30,14,CAWSVDLSNTEAFF,TGTGCCTGGAGCGTGGACCTATCGAACACTGAAGCTTTCTTT
TRBJ2-7,NA,NA,TRBV12-2,16,CASRQAGEGAPYEQYF,TGTGCAAGTCGTCAAGCAGGGGAGGGGGCACCCTACGAGCAGTACTTC
TRBJ1-1,NA,few,TRBV2,14,CANRAGTLNTEAFF,TGTGCCAATCGAGCCGGGACACTGAACACTGAAGCTTTCTTT
TRBJ2-1,NA,NA,TRBV28,11,CASSLMGAQFF,TGTGCCAGCAGTTTGATGGGGGCTCAGTTCTTC
TRBJ2-7,NA,once,TRBV13,12,CASSSHSYEQYF,TGTGCCAGCAGCTCCCACTCCTACGAGCAGTACTTC
TRBJ1-1,NA,NA,TRBV4-1,12,CASSRGVTEAFF,TGCGCCAGCAGCAGGGGGGTAACTGAAGCTTTCTTT
TRBJ2-3,TRBD2,NA,TRBV30,15,CAWSVGLAGVDTQYF,TGTGCCTGGAGTGTCGGCCTAGCGGGAGTAGATACGCAGTATTTT
TRBJ2-2,NA,NA,TRBV4-3,16,CASSQGAGNPTGELFF,TGCGCCAGCAGCCAAGGAGCTGGGAATCCCACCGGGGAGCTGTTTTTT
TRBJ2-1,TRBD2,NA,TRBV18,14,CASSPGGTSGEQFF,TGTGCCAGCTCACCAGGGGGGACTAGCGGTGAGCAGTTCTTC
TRBJ2-7,TRBD1,NA,TRBV28,16,CASSLSQGTGTYEQYF,TGTGCCAGCAGTTTATCCCAAGGGACAGGGACCTACGAGCAGTACTTC
TRBJ2-5,NA,NA,TRBV15,13,CATSIEGGGTQYF,TGTGCCACCAGCATAGAAGGCGGTGGGACCCAGTACTTC
TRBJ2-7,TRBD1,NA,TRBV30,13,CAWRSQGPYEQYF,TGTGCCTGGAGATCACAGGGGCCCTACGAGCAGTACTTC
TRBJ2-2,NA,NA,TRBV7-2,15,CASRRWQGRPGELFF,TGTGCCAGCCGACGGTGGCAGGGGAGGCCCGGGGAGCTGTTTTTT
TRBJ2-3,NA,NA,TRBV5-1,12,CASSLERNTQYF,TGCGCCAGCAGCTTGGAACGAAATACGCAGTATTTT
TRBJ1-3,NA,NA,TRBV4-1,14,CASSHARDGNTIYF,TGCGCCAGCAGTCACGCCAGGGATGGAAACACCATATATTTT
TRBJ2-3,NA,NA,TRBV10-2,10,CASLSDTQYF,TGCGCCAGCTTATCAGATACGCAGTATTTT
TRBJ2-3,NA,NA,TRBV7-9,13,CASREDTTDTQYF,TGTGCCAGCAGGGAGGACACCACAGATACGCAGTATTTT
TRBJ2-1,NA,NA,TRBV4-2,15,CASSQEASDSNEQFF,TGTGCCAGCAGCCAAGAAGCTAGCGACAGCAATGAGCAGTTCTTC
TRBJ1-6,NA,NA,TRBV28,15,CASREGRGGGSPLHF,TGTGCCAGCAGGGAAGGACGGGGAGGGGGTTCACCCCTCCACTTT
TRBJ2-6,NA,few,TRBV30,17,CAWSVGPGKSGANVLTF,TGTGCCTGGAGTGTAGGCCCGGGAAAGTCTGGGGCCAACGTCCTGACTTTC
TRBJ2-5,NA,NA,TRBV7-6,13,CASSSPYQETQYF,TGTGCCAGCAGCTCCCCCTACCAAGAGACCCAGTACTTC
TRBJ2-6,NA,NA,TRBV9,16,CASSPQPHSGANVLTF,TGTGCCAGCAGCCCACAGCCCCACTCTGGGGCCAACGTCCTGACTTTC
TRBJ2-1,TRBD2,NA,TRBV7-9,16,CASSLRDSGGYNEQFF,TGTGCCAGCAGCTTACGTGATAGCGGGGGATACAATGAGCAGTTCTTC
TRBJ1-5,NA,NA,TRBV29-1,13,CSVEGNGGQPQHF,TGCAGCGTTGAGGGAAACGGGGGGCAGCCCCAGCATTTT
TRBJ2-5,NA,many,TRBV27,14,CASSITGYQETQYF,TGTGCCAGCAGCATAACAGGTTACCAAGAGACCCAGTACTTC
TRBJ2-1,TRBD2,NA,TRBV15,16,CATSVPGTSVANEQFF,TGTGCCACCAGCGTCCCCGGGACTAGCGTGGCCAATGAGCAGTTCTTC
TRBJ2-3,NA,NA,TRBV14,12,CASSPLGDTQYF,TGTGCCAGCAGCCCCCTCGGGGATACGCAGTATTTT
TRBJ2-7,NA,once,TRBV4-1,13,CASSLRDSYEQYF,TGCGCCAGCAGCCTCCGGGACTCCTACGAGCAGTACTTC
TRBJ2-7,NA,NA,TRBV14,11,CASSRGYEQYF,TGTGCCAGCAGCCGGGGGTACGAGCAGTACTTC
TRBJ1-6,NA,NA,TRBV10-2,18,CASSVQGSRSSYNSPLHF,TGCGCCAGCAGTGTTCAGGGTAGCCGGAGCTCCTATAATTCACCCCTCCACTTT
TRBJ2-5,NA,NA,TRBV29-1,15,CSVWPRGEEQETQYF,TGCAGCGTTTGGCCGAGAGGGGAGGAACAAGAGACCCAGTACTTC
TRBJ2-6,NA,NA,TRBV9,16,CASSVTGYSGANVLTF,TGTGCCAGCAGCGTAACAGGATACTCTGGGGCCAACGTCCTGACTTTC
TRBJ2-1,TRBD2,once,TRBV27,16,CASSLILAGLYNEQFF,TGTGCCAGCAGTTTGATCCTAGCGGGTCTTTACAATGAGCAGTTCTTC
TRBJ1-5,TRBD1,few,TRBV7-2,15,CASSRTGDSNQPQHF,TGTGCCAGCAGCCGGACAGGTGATAGCAATCAGCCCCAGCATTTT
TRBJ2-1,NA,NA,TRBV7-8,15,CASSSNGDSYNEQFF,TGTGCCAGCAGCTCCAACGGAGACTCCTACAATGAGCAGTTCTTC
TRBJ2-1,TRBD2,NA,TRBV9,17,CASSVEGVAGGRVEQFF,TGTGCCAGCAGCGTAGAAGGGGTAGCGGGAGGGCGCGTGGAGCAGTTCTTC
TRBJ1-4,NA,NA,TRBV9,14,CASSVGPAVEKLFF,TGTGCCAGCAGCGTAGGTCCGGCGGTTGAAAAACTGTTTTTT
TRBJ2-7,NA,NA,TRBV4-1,13,CASSQSRWDEQYF,TGCGCCAGCAGCCAATCCCGCTGGGACGAGCAGTACTTC
TRBJ2-7,TRBD1,NA,TRBV19,19,CASIRRGGWSGTGWKAQYF,TGTGCCAGTATTCGCCGGGGAGGGTGGTCCGGGACAGGGTGGAAGGCGCAGTACTTC
TRBJ2-7,NA,once,TRBV5-6,16,CASSLITPGYSYEQYF,TGTGCCAGCAGCTTAATTACTCCAGGGTATTCCTACGAGCAGTACTTC
TRBJ1-2,NA,once,TRBV28,17,CASSSPDSRLANYGYTF,TGTGCCAGCAGTTCCCCGGACAGCCGCCTTGCTAACTATGGCTACACCTTC
TRBJ1-5,NA,NA,TRBV28,13,CASTSDGNQPQHF,TGTGCCAGCACTTCTGACGGGAATCAGCCCCAGCATTTT
TRBJ2-7,TRBD2,NA,TRBV7-8,13,CASSGGLAGEQYF,TGTGCCAGCAGCGGGGGACTAGCGGGCGAGCAGTACTTC
TRBJ2-1,NA,NA,TRBV5-4,16,CASSARLRGPFNEQFF,TGTGCCAGCAGCGCCCGGCTCAGGGGCCCGTTCAATGAGCAGTTCTTC
TRBJ2-7,NA,NA,TRBV6-1,11,CASRRMYEQYF,TGTGCCAGCAGGCGTATGTACGAGCAGTACTTC
TRBJ2-7,NA,NA,TRBV11-2,12,CASSLGEYEQYF,TGTGCCAGCAGCTTAGGCGAGTACGAGCAGTACTTC
TRBJ2-5,NA,NA,TRBV7-8,13,CASRYRYQETQYF,TGTGCCAGCAGATACAGGTACCAAGAGACCCAGTACTTC
TRBJ2-3,NA,NA,TRBV5-5,13,CASSYGNTDTQYF,TGTGCCAGCAGTTACGGTAACACAGATACGCAGTATTTT
TRBJ2-1,NA,NA,TRBV6-1,13,CASSETRWNEQFF,TGTGCCAGCAGTGAAACACGTTGGAATGAGCAGTTCTTC
TRBJ2-2,TRBD1,NA,TRBV2,16,CASKHRDRGHTGELFF,TGTGCCAGCAAACACCGGGACAGGGGTCACACCGGGGAGCTGTTTTTT
TRBJ2-7,NA,NA,TRBV10-2,13,CASRGELVYEQYF,TGCGCCAGCAGAGGTGAACTGGTCTACGAGCAGTACTTC